This paragraph reports one TCR beta chain. TCR beta chains were sequenced at survey level with immunoSEQ. The table came from immunoSEQ multiplex PCR; TCRdb's copy has only in-frame clones and leaves some out. This sample has about 50,000 clones, with just over 90% found just once. CDR3 length: 14 residues. Trimming removed 3 bases at V and 0 bases at J, with 6 bases between. CDR1 is KGHSH, CDR2 LQKENI, per germline. The chain couples TRBV18 to TRBJ1-3; no clear D gene. Sequenced sample: PBMCs. This sequence was found in a man aged 40-50 years with rheumatoid arthritis. CDR3 DNA: TGTGCCAGCTCACCCCAGAGCTCTGGAAACACCATATATTTT. Translation gives CASSPQSSGNTIYF.